The 30 T cell receptor beta chains below come from one sample, sequenced in a study of siplizumab effects on memory and regulatory T cells. TCRdb's copy holds only in-frame clones and misses some; the assay was immunoSEQ multiplex PCR. Altogether roughly 68,000 clones are present, just over 95% being singletons, with the ten largest covering around 0.093%. Sequenced input: naive CD8+ T cells sorted from blood. The origin of the receptors is a human donor in good health.

The V and J genes are TRBV7-9 and TRBJ2-2; D unresolved. From germline, CDR1 is SEHNR and CDR2 FQNEAQ (reference sequence). The germline V and J ends were trimmed by 3 bases and 7 bases, with 3 bases remaining between them. CDR3 size: 11 residues. This CDR3 is CASSFVGELFF. In DNA, the CDR3 is TGTGCCAGCAGCTTCGTCGGGGAGCTGTTTTTT.

This chain links TRBV19 with TRBJ2-7; 8 bases match TRBD2. The germline V gene has CDR1 LNHDA and CDR2 SQIVND (reference sequence). The CDR3 contains 15 residues. The trim removed 2 bases at V and 1 base at J, leaving 4 bases unmatched. The CDR3 DNA follows: TGTGCCAGTAGTATACGTAGCGGGGAGTCCTACGAGCAGTACTTC. It is translated as CASSIRSGESYEQYF.

The chain carries TRBV27 and TRBJ1-2; 8 bases match TRBD1. With V trimmed by 0 bases and J by 4 bases, 4 bases remained unmatched. Germline assignment: CDR1 MNHEY and CDR2 SMNVEV (reference sequence). The CDR3 covers 15 residues. CDR3 region: CASSLSAGGFYGYTF. CDR3 nucleotide sequence: TGTGCCAGCAGTTTATCGGCAGGGGGCTTCTATGGCTACACCTTC.

This chain uses TRBV5-6 with TRBJ1-2, with 7 positions matching TRBD1. J lost 8 bases, V lost 3 bases, and 7 bases had no gene match. CDR1 and CDR2 (germline): SGHDT, YYEEEE. This CDR3 is built from 13 residues. CDR3 nucleotide sequence: TGTGCCAGCAGCTATGAACAGGGGCACGGCTACACCTTC. Translated: CASSYEQGHGYTF.

The chain employs TRBV11-2 and TRBJ2-5; D is unresolved. The germline V gene encodes CDR1 SGHAT and CDR2 FQNNGV. The CDR3 extends over 14 amino acids. The V end lost 2 bases, the J end lost 4 bases, and 11 bases lay between the germline ends. CDR3 sequence reads: CASSLSLTTETQYF. CDR3 nucleotides: TGTGCCAGCAGCTTAAGCCTAACCACAGAGACCCAGTACTTC. The full variable domain, with the rest looked up from reference TRBV11-2 and TRBJ2-5, is EAGVAQSPRYKIIEKRQSVAFWCNPISGHATLYWYQQILGQGPKLLIQFQNNGVVDDSQLPKDRFSAERLKGVDSTLKIQPAKLEDSAVYLCASSLSLTTETQYFGPGTRLLVL.

This clone was observed a single time. The genes are TRBV10-1 and TRBJ2-5; D tentatively reads TRBD1 or TRBD2 (5 bases each). Trimming left V 6 bases short and J 5 bases short, with 13 bases between. There are 13 residues in the CDR3. Germline loops: CDR1 WNHNN, CDR2 SYGVQD (reference sequence). The CDR3 is CASSRGLRETQYF. In nucleotides, the CDR3 is TGCGCCAGCAGCCGGGGCTTGAGGGAGACCCAGTACTTC.

This clone was seen just once. V usage is TRBV27 and J usage is TRBJ2-7; 8 positions match TRBD1. The CDR3 is 14 residues long. The V gene end was trimmed by 4 bases and the J gene end by 1 base; junction bases not matched to a gene: 3. Per the germline V gene, CDR1 is MNHEY and CDR2 is SMNVEV (reference sequence). CDR3 protein: CASSSGGWSYEQYF. The CDR3 coding sequence is TGTGCCAGCAGTTCAGGGGGCTGGTCCTACGAGCAGTACTTC.

This rearrangement joins TRBV5-6 to TRBJ2-2, with TRBD2 as a possible D gene (6 bases). Germline V gives CDR1 SGHDT, CDR2 YYEEEE. The CDR3 has 12 residues. Trimming removed 4 bases at V and 5 bases at J, with 6 bases between. The CDR3 reads CASSGGTGELFF. The CDR3 bases are TGTGCCAGCAGCGGGGGGACCGGGGAGCTGTTTTTT.

The chain recombines TRBV6-5 with TRBJ2-3; D unclear. Germline V CDR1 and CDR2: MNHEY, SVGAGI. Trimming left V 0 bases short and J 2 bases short, with 9 bases between. There are 15 residues in the CDR3. CDR3 DNA sequence: TGTGCCAGCAGTTACTCAATAGCTTTCACAGATACGCAGTATTTT. Protein product: CASSYSIAFTDTQYF.

The rearrangement links TRBV4-2 to TRBJ1-5, with no clear D. V was cut by 0 bases and J by 4 bases, with 10 bases left in between. Germline CDR1 LGHNA, CDR2 YNFKEQ. The CDR3 contains 15 residues. The CDR3 bases are TGTGCCAGCAGCCAAGATCTCGGAGCTAATCAGCCCCAGCATTTT. It codes for CASSQDLGANQPQHF.

The rearrangement joins TRBV30 to TRBJ1-3; tentative D call: TRBD1 (5 bases). Germline V gene lookup returns CDR1 GTSNPN and CDR2 SVGIG (reference sequence). CDR3 length: 13 amino acids. V was cut by 5 bases and J by 4 bases, with 12 bases left in between. CDR3 protein: CAWGGAGGNTIYF. DNA of the CDR3: TGTGCCTGGGGAGGGGCAGGGGGAAACACCATATATTTT.

The chain links TRBV9 to TRBJ1-6; D is unclear. V shed 0 bases and J shed 3 bases, with 7 bases lying between them. There are 15 residues in the CDR3. Per germline, CDR1 SGDLS and CDR2 YYNGEE. CDR3 coding DNA: TGTGCCAGCAGCGTAGTCGGTGACTATAATTCACCCCTCCACTTT. It translates to CASSVVGDYNSPLHF.

The V gene is TRBV10-3, the J gene TRBJ1-3; 9 bases are a match to TRBD1. The CDR3 spans 20 residues. The V gene's germline CDR1 is ENHRY and CDR2 SYGVKD. With 3 bases clipped from V and 0 bases from J, the junction kept 15 bases outside the gene matches. The CDR3 loop reads CAISEDAWGDRGSSGNTIYF. The CDR3 DNA reads TGTGCCATCAGTGAAGACGCGTGGGGTGACAGGGGGAGCTCTGGAAACACCATATATTTT.

The CDR3: CATSIQGRAYEQYF. CDR3 nucleotides: TGTGCCACCAGCATACAGGGGCGCGCCTACGAGCAGTACTTC. The rearrangement joins TRBV15 to TRBJ2-7; 7 bases map to TRBD1. The CDR3 has 14 residues. Looked up from germline, CDR1 is LNHNV and CDR2 is YYDKDF (reference sequence). The ends lost 4 bases at V and 2 bases at J; junction bases unmatched: 5. Drawing the rest from reference TRBV15 and TRBJ2-7, the complete variable domain is DAMVIQNPRYQVTQFGKPVTLSCSQTLNHNVMYWYQQKSSQAPKLLFHYYDKDFNNEADTPDNFQSRRPNTSFCFLDIRSPGLGDTAMYLCATSIQGRAYEQYFGPGTRLTVT.

In this sample, this clone turned up once. The chain couples TRBV25-1 to TRBJ2-1, with D possibly being TRBD2 (6 bases). V lost 3 bases to trimming and J lost 1 base, with 10 bases between them. This CDR3 region has 15 residues. Germline V lookup: CDR1 MGHDK, CDR2 SYGVNS. CDR3 sequence reads: CASSDRDWSYNEQFF. DNA for the CDR3: TGTGCCAGCAGTGACAGGGACTGGTCCTACAATGAGCAGTTCTTC.

The V call is TRBV6-1, the J call TRBJ2-2; D may be TRBD2 (7 bases). The V gene's germline CDR1 is MNHNS and CDR2 SASEGT. V lost 8 bases to trimming and J lost 4 bases, with 14 bases between them. The CDR3 is 14 amino acids. CDR3 sequence reads: CASVRGAFTGELFF. The CDR3 nucleotides are TGTGCCAGCGTCCGGGGGGCGTTCACCGGGGAGCTGTTTTTT.

This chain joins TRBV6-5 and TRBJ1-2; D not resolved. Trimming removed 2 bases at V and 4 bases at J, with 14 bases between. This CDR3 is built from 15 residues. CDR1 is MNHEY, CDR2 SVGAGI, per germline. As DNA, the CDR3 is TGTGCCAGCAGTTACGGCCATCCTCTGGCCTATGGCTACACCTTC. Amino acids: CASSYGHPLAYGYTF.

The CDR3 DNA follows: TGTGCCAGCGTAGGGACGGTCAAGGGTAGCACAGATACGCAGTATTTT. It specifies CASVGTVKGSTDTQYF. This chain uses TRBV21-1 with TRBJ2-3. TRBV21-1 is flagged as a pseudogene. The CDR3 contains 16 residues.

V usage is TRBV7-3 and J usage is TRBJ2-1; 7 positions match TRBD2. The CDR3 is 13 amino acids. The ends lost 2 bases at V and 7 bases at J; junction bases unmatched: 2. Germline V lookup: CDR1 SGHTA, CDR2 FQGTGA. The DNA for the CDR3 is TGTGCCAGCAGCTTATACGGGGGGAATGAGCAGTTCTTC. Protein sequence: CASSLYGGNEQFF.

The rearrangement uses TRBV7-2 and TRBJ1-2; a possible D gene is TRBD1 (6 bases). V shed 5 bases and J shed 4 bases, with 17 bases lying between them. CDR1 SGHTA and CDR2 FQGNSA come from the germline V gene. CDR3 size: 15 residues. The CDR3 DNA reads TGTGCCAGCAGCGCGCAGTCTCAGGGGCTCTATGGCTACACCTTC. This gives the protein CASSAQSQGLYGYTF. Filled out from reference TRBV7-2 and TRBJ1-2, the complete variable domain reads GAGVSQSPSNKVTEKGKDVELRCDPISGHTALYWYRQSLGQGLEFLIYFQGNSAPDKSGLPSDRFSAERTGGSVSTLTIQRTQQEDSAVYLCASSAQSQGLYGYTFGSGTRLTVV.

The rearrangement joins TRBV4-1 to TRBJ2-3; unclear D gene. The CDR3 runs 15 residues. The V gene's germline CDR1 is MGHRA and CDR2 YSYEKL. Trimming took off 1 base at V and 3 bases at J, with 11 bases between the two ends. For the CDR3, the DNA is TGCGCCAGCAGCCAAGTACTACATCCAACAGATACGCAGTATTTT. Its translation: CASSQVLHPTDTQYF.

V and J are TRBV6-5 and TRBJ2-7; unclear D gene. The length of the CDR3 is 13 residues. Germline values: CDR1 MNHEY, CDR2 SVGAGI. Trimming removed 4 bases at V and 4 bases at J, with 11 bases between. In DNA form, the CDR3 reads TGTGCCAGCAGTTTGGCATCCGGGTACGAGCAGTACTTC. This gives the protein CASSLASGYEQYF.

The chain links TRBV9 to TRBJ2-1; D is possibly TRBD1 or TRBD2 (5 bases each). The CDR3 is 14 amino acids. Per germline, CDR1 SGDLS and CDR2 YYNGEE. Trimming pared 3 bases from V and 3 bases from J, leaving 10 bases between. CDR3 nucleotide sequence: TGTGCCAGCAGCGGGGGGACCAACTACAATGAGCAGTTCTTC. Protein product: CASSGGTNYNEQFF. The entire variable domain, with the rest obtained from reference TRBV9 and TRBJ2-1, is as follows: DSGVTQTPKHLITATGQRVTLRCSPRSGDLSVYWYQQSLDQGLQFLIQYYNGEERAKGNILERFSAQQFPDLHSELNLSSLELGDSALYFCASSGGTNYNEQFFGPGTRLTVL.

Regarding this clone: One junction end disagrees with the germline gene, perhaps due to a read error. V and J are TRBV27 and TRBJ2-6, with a possible D match to TRBD1 (6 bases). Germline V gene lookup returns CDR1 MNHEY and CDR2 SMNVEV (reference sequence). This CDR3 has 16 residues. The CDR3 nucleotides read TGTGCCAGCAGCTTATTTATAGGGGGTGGGGCCAACGTCCTGACTTTC. Translating it yields CASSLFIGGGANVLTF.

The chain has TRBV15 and TRBJ1-3, with 9 positions matching TRBD1. Trimming took 3 bases from V and 4 from J; bases not matched to a gene: 1. The CDR3 consists of 14 residues. Germline values: CDR1 LNHNV, CDR2 YYDKDF (reference sequence). The CDR3 sequence: CATSRDRGGNTIYF. The CDR3 DNA sequence: TGTGCCACCAGCAGGGACAGGGGCGGAAACACCATATATTTT.

This chain uses TRBV4-1 with TRBJ1-2, with unresolved D. Germline CDR1 MGHRA, CDR2 YSYEKL. V was shortened by 4 bases and J by 13 bases, with 19 bases between the two germline ends. CDR3 size: 13 residues. CDR3 DNA: TGCGCCAGCAGCCCCCCCGAAAGACCAGGTGTCACCTTC. It is translated as CASSPPERPGVTF.

V usage is TRBV13 and J usage is TRBJ1-1; D call uncertain. V was shortened by 0 bases and J by 2 bases, with 10 bases between the two germline ends. Per the germline V gene, CDR1 is PRHDT and CDR2 is FYEKMQ (reference sequence). The CDR3 loop spans 15 amino acids. CDR3 in DNA: TGTGCCAGCAGCTTAGGGCAGATTGATAACACTGAAGCTTTCTTT. Its protein is CASSLGQIDNTEAFF.

This clone was counted between two and nine times. The chain joins TRBV15 to TRBJ1-5; no firm D call. The length of the CDR3 is 15 residues. Between the trimmed V and J ends, which lost 3 bases and 5 bases, there was a span of 14 bases. Germline CDR1 LNHNV, CDR2 YYDKDF (reference sequence). The CDR3 is CATSSPLRSDQPQHF. In nucleotides, the CDR3 is TGTGCCACCAGCAGTCCCCTCAGAAGCGATCAGCCCCAGCATTTT.

This clone appeared a single time. V is TRBV4-1 and J is TRBJ1-2; D is possibly TRBD1 (6 bases). This CDR3 comprises 16 residues. Germline CDR1 and CDR2: MGHRA and YSYEKL. V was trimmed by 6 bases and J by 0 bases, leaving 17 bases between them. CDR3 sequence reads: CASSLGQTPANYGYTF. CDR3 in DNA: TGCGCCAGCAGTCTCGGACAGACCCCAGCTAACTATGGCTACACCTTC.

This clone appeared a single time. The V call is TRBV27, the J call TRBJ2-2; D remains ambiguous. The CDR3 is 15 amino acids. Germline loops: CDR1 MNHEY, CDR2 SMNVEV (reference sequence). Trimming shortened V by 9 bases and J by 3 bases, and 17 bases separated the two germline ends. CDR3 amino acids: CASWTVAADTGELFF. DNA of the CDR3: TGTGCCAGTTGGACCGTGGCGGCCGACACCGGGGAGCTGTTTTTT.